The 27 T cell receptor beta chains presented below share a single source sample, sequenced in a study of T cells in localized non-small cell lung cancer (dated by TCRdb to 2019 to 2021). The library was produced with the immunoSEQ multiplex PCR assay. TCRdb obtained this table from immuneACCESS and retained in-frame rearrangements with V and J assigned. These tables miss some clones; where compared with another copy, unresolved V genes account for less than half of the shortfall, and the remainder is unexplained. Within this sample are about 70,000 clones, with roughly nine tenths of them counted one time only. Together, the top ten hold 21% of the sample. The sequenced sample was peripheral blood, obtained before any cancer treatment. The receptors shown here come from a male donor older than 55 with stage III squamous cell lung carcinoma.

This clone was picked up a small number of times. This chain links TRBV9 with TRBJ1-5; D call uncertain. CDR3 length: 12 amino acids. V shed 6 bases and J shed 6 bases, with 10 bases lying between them. Germline CDR1 reads SGDLS; CDR2 reads YYNGEE. This CDR3 is CASTQISQPQHF. As DNA, the CDR3 is TGTGCCAGCACCCAGATTAGTCAGCCCCAGCATTTT.

The V call is TRBV5-1, the J call TRBJ2-7; D is possibly TRBD2 (9 bases). The length of the CDR3 is 16 residues. Trimming pared 4 bases from V and 2 bases from J, leaving 19 bases between. Germline CDR1 and CDR2: SGHRS and YFSETQ. The CDR3 protein is CASSPGGGDRTYEQYF. The CDR3 DNA reads TGCGCCAGCAGCCCTGGCGGGGGGGACAGGACCTACGAGCAGTACTTC.

This clone was seen a handful of times. This chain links TRBV1 with TRBJ2-5; the table's D call, TRBD2, was not checked against the DNA. TRBV1 is a listed pseudogene. The CDR3 has 18 residues. CDR3 region: CTSSQVRTSGGLQETQYF. CDR3 DNA sequence: TGCACCAGCAGCCAAGTGAGGACTAGCGGGGGCCTTCAAGAGACCCAGTACTTC.

The chain recombines TRBV19 with TRBJ2-1; D is uncertain. Germline V gives CDR1 LNHDA, CDR2 SQIVND (reference sequence). The CDR3 runs 14 residues. V gave up 0 bases and J gave up 10 bases, with 13 bases separating them. In nucleotides, the CDR3 is TGTGCCAGTAGTATAGATCTCCCCCAAGTCGAGCAGTTCTTC. Translated, it gives CASSIDLPQVEQFF.

The chain uses TRBV27 and TRBJ2-5; TRBD1 matches at 9 bases. Per the germline V gene, CDR1 is MNHEY and CDR2 is SMNVEV (reference sequence). This CDR3 has 15 amino acids. V lost 4 bases and J lost 5; bases outside the gene matches: 8. The CDR3 DNA is TGTGCCAGCAGTTCGGGGACAGGGACATGGGAGACCCAGTACTTC. Protein sequence: CASSSGTGTWETQYF.

V and J are TRBV11-2 and TRBJ2-1; D unclear. The CDR3 runs to 12 residues. The germline gives CDR1 SGHAT, CDR2 FQNNGV. The V end lost 1 base, the J end lost 9 bases, and 7 bases lay between the germline ends. CDR3 in DNA: TGTGCCAGCAGCTTAGCTATAGGTGAGCAGTTCTTC. Translated: CASSLAIGEQFF.

The chain has TRBV5-1 and TRBJ1-1; a possible D gene is TRBD1 (6 bases). Per germline, CDR1 SGHRS and CDR2 YFSETQ. The CDR3 covers 14 residues. V lost 2 bases and J lost 4, with 12 bases in between. This chain's CDR3 is CASSFTQGSTEAFF. DNA of the CDR3: TGCGCCAGCAGCTTTACTCAGGGGAGCACTGAAGCTTTCTTT.

The rearrangement joins TRBV7-8 to TRBJ2-7; TRBD2 matches at 9 bases. Germline V gene data show CDR1 as SGHVS and CDR2 as FQNEAQ. CDR3 length: 15 residues. V lost 0 bases and J lost 10; bases outside the gene matches: 10. The chain's CDR3 is CASSLAGRGGGKQYV. DNA for the CDR3: TGTGCCAGCAGCTTAGCGGGCCGCGGGGGGGGAAAACAGTACGTC.

This clone was recorded only once. The same CDR3 also results from other DNA sequences found in this sample. The chain uses TRBV7-2 and TRBJ1-1, with no clear D. This CDR3 region has 13 residues. Trimming pared 2 bases from V and 1 base from J, leaving 5 bases between. Germline CDR1 and CDR2: SGHTA and FQGNSA. In DNA form, the CDR3 reads TGTGCCAGCAGCTTAACAGAGAACACTGAAGCTTTCTTT. It codes for CASSLTENTEAFF.

This clone was found a few times. The DNA for the CDR3 is TGCGCCAGCAGCTTGACCAAGAACACTGAAGCTTTCTTT. Its translation is CASSLTKNTEAFF. The V and J genes are TRBV5-1 and TRBJ1-1; D remains ambiguous. Trimming shortened V by 1 base and J by 1 base, and 5 bases separated the two germline ends. The CDR3 extends over 13 amino acids. Germline-derived CDR1 and CDR2 are SGHRS and YFSETQ.

The CDR3 coding sequence is TGCGCCAGCAGCTTGGGACAGGGGGCGATCGGAGAAAAACTGTTTTTT. Its translation: CASSLGQGAIGEKLFF. The gene calls are TRBV5-1 and TRBJ1-4; TRBD1 matches at 10 bases. V lost 0 bases, J lost 8 bases, and 7 bases stayed unmatched. The CDR3 sequence is 16 residues long. Germline V gene lookup returns CDR1 SGHRS and CDR2 YFSETQ. Filled out from reference TRBV5-1 and TRBJ1-4, the complete variable domain reads KAGVTQTPRYLIKTRGQQVTLSCSPISGHRSVSWYQQTPGQGLQFLFEYFSETQRNKGNFPGRFSGRQFSNSRSEMNVSTLELGDSALYLCASSLGQGAIGEKLFFGSGTQLSVL.

The chain links TRBV6-5 to TRBJ1-1; D remains unclear. Germline V gene lookup returns CDR1 MNHEY and CDR2 SVGAGI. The CDR3 is 14 residues long. The germline V and J ends were trimmed by 4 bases and 1 base, with 10 bases remaining between them. The CDR3 DNA reads TGTGCCAGCAGTTTTTGGGCGGGGAACACTGAAGCTTTCTTT. This translates into CASSFWAGNTEAFF.

This clone was observed a handful of times. This chain joins TRBV28 and TRBJ1-2, with D unresolved. The germline V and J ends were trimmed by 7 bases and 1 base, with 7 bases remaining between them. The CDR3 contains 12 residues. Germline values: CDR1 MDHEN, CDR2 SYDVKM. The CDR3 loop reads CASNAVNYGYTF. CDR3 DNA: TGTGCCAGCAATGCAGTTAACTATGGCTACACCTTC.

This clone was seen a single time. The rearrangement uses TRBV19 and TRBJ1-2; perhaps TRBD1 as D (5 bases). The CDR3 is 14 amino acids. V lost 7 bases and J 4 bases, leaving 16 bases between the germline ends. The V gene's germline CDR1 is LNHDA and CDR2 SQIVND (reference sequence). DNA of the CDR3: TGTGCCAGTAAGGACCCCGGGACGGCCTATGGCTACACCTTC. Amino acid sequence: CASKDPGTAYGYTF.

This chain connects TRBV18 to TRBJ2-4; D not resolved. Between the trimmed V and J ends, which lost 5 bases and 2 bases, there was a span of 1 base. There are 11 residues in the CDR3. Germline CDR1 reads KGHSH; CDR2 reads LQKENI. CDR3 amino acids: CASSTKNIQYF. The CDR3 coding sequence is TGTGCCAGCTCAACCAAAAACATTCAGTACTTC.

The chain combines TRBV5-4 with TRBJ2-7; TRBD1 aligns across 8 bases. From germline, CDR1 is SGHNT and CDR2 YYREEE (reference sequence). This CDR3 contains 15 residues. V trimming: 4 bases; J trimming: 3 bases; junction bases outside the gene matches: 9. CDR3 DNA sequence: TGTGCCAGCAGCCCCTCCGCGGACAGGGACTACGAGCAGTACTTC. Protein product: CASSPSADRDYEQYF.

The rearrangement links TRBV6-5 to TRBJ1-3; a possible D gene is TRBD1 (5 bases). CDR3 length equals 15 residues. The germline V gene has CDR1 MNHEY and CDR2 SVGAGI. Trimming removed 7 bases from V and 0 bases from J, with 13 bases in between. The chain's CDR3 is CASTRDRSSGNTIYF. Written as DNA, the CDR3 is TGTGCCAGCACCAGGGACCGCTCCTCTGGAAACACCATATATTTT.

The chain has TRBV7-9 and TRBJ2-4; 7 nucleotides line up with TRBD1. The CDR3 runs to 13 residues. Germline V CDR1 and CDR2: SEHNR, FQNEAQ (reference sequence). V dropped 8 bases and J dropped 3; count of bases not matched to a gene: 4. The CDR3 bases are TGTGCCAGCTCCAGGGACAGCAAAAACATTCAGTACTTC. It specifies CASSRDSKNIQYF.

This clone was counted once. This chain links TRBV7-6 with TRBJ2-5; TRBD1 might be the D (6 bases). The CDR3 has 11 residues. V was pared by 4 bases and J by 13 bases, with 13 bases between. Germline V CDR1 and CDR2: SGHVS, FNYEAQ. The CDR3: CASSSRTAPYF. In DNA, the CDR3 is TGTGCCAGCAGCTCACGGACAGCCCCGTACTTC.

V and J are TRBV19 and TRBJ1-1; 9 bases are a match to TRBD1. The CDR3 extends over 16 amino acids. In germline, CDR1 is LNHDA, CDR2 SQIVND (reference sequence). With V trimmed by 6 bases and J by 1 base, 9 bases remained unmatched. In nucleotides, the CDR3 is TGTGCCAGTAGCGACGGACAGGGGATAAGGAACACTGAAGCTTTCTTT. Amino acids: CASSDGQGIRNTEAFF.

The chain combines TRBV11-1 with TRBJ2-7; a possible D gene is TRBD2 (6 bases). V was shortened by 1 base and J by 5 bases, with 18 bases between the two germline ends. CDR3 length: 16 amino acids. Germline V gene lookup returns CDR1 SGHAT and CDR2 FQDESV (reference sequence). This CDR3 is CASSLEVGGFAHEQYF. CDR3 coding DNA: TGTGCCAGCAGCTTAGAAGTTGGAGGGTTCGCCCACGAGCAGTACTTC.

This chain links TRBV11-2 with TRBJ2-1, with a possible D match to TRBD2 (6 bases). This CDR3 spans 14 amino acids. Per the germline V gene, CDR1 is SGHAT and CDR2 is FQNNGV. Trimming removed 1 base from V and 6 bases from J, with 10 bases in between. In DNA form, the CDR3 reads TGTGCCAGCAGCTTAGCAGCGGGCGCCAATGAGCAGTTCTTC. Translation: CASSLAAGANEQFF.

This chain uses TRBV5-1 with TRBJ2-2; D not resolved. This CDR3 contains 14 residues. The germline CDR1 and CDR2 sequences are SGHRS and YFSETQ. With 0 bases removed from V and 3 bases from J, the gap between germline ends came to 6 bases. CDR3 nucleotides: TGCGCCAGCAGCTTGGCCAAGCACACCGGGGAGCTGTTTTTT. Translation gives CASSLAKHTGELFF.

Only a few counts were recorded for this clone. This rearrangement joins TRBV5-1 to TRBJ2-5; D ambiguous. This CDR3 has 15 residues. Deletions cut 0 bases from V and 4 bases from J, with 13 bases between. CDR1 is SGHRS and CDR2 is YFSETQ in the germline V gene. CDR3 in DNA: TGCGCCAGCAGCTTGGACGGATTGGTAGGAGAGACCCAGTACTTC. Its protein product is CASSLDGLVGETQYF.

This clone was detected a few times. This chain connects TRBV6-1 to TRBJ1-5; the match to TRBD1 covers 7 bases. The junction had 10 bases not matched to a gene; V was cut back by 7 bases and J by 7 bases. Germline V gives CDR1 MNHNS, CDR2 SASEGT. The CDR3 contains 14 residues. The CDR3 DNA sequence: TGTGCCAGCATCTCAGACAGGGCCGTACAGCCCCAGCATTTT. As protein: CASISDRAVQPQHF.

The V call is TRBV30, the J call TRBJ1-6; tentatively, D is TRBD1 (5 bases). The CDR3 covers 13 residues. V shed 3 bases and J shed 3 bases, with 6 bases lying between them. Germline assignment: CDR1 GTSNPN and CDR2 SVGIG (reference sequence). CDR3 in amino acids: CAWRDIYNSPLHF. The CDR3 DNA is TGTGCCTGGAGGGACATCTATAATTCACCCCTCCACTTT.

The rearrangement uses TRBV11-2 and TRBJ2-4; D may be TRBD1 or TRBD2 (5 bases each). The CDR3 is made up of 13 amino acids. CDR1 SGHAT and CDR2 FQNNGV come from the germline V gene. Trimming removed 5 bases at V and 4 bases at J, with 9 bases between. The CDR3 DNA reads TGTGCCAGCAGCGGGACGGCAAAAAACATTCAGTACTTC. Encoded protein: CASSGTAKNIQYF.